This passage covers 23 T cell receptor beta chains from one sample sequenced in a study of blood T cells in healthy people across ages. The authors ran a second PCR of about 6 to 11 cycles using a sample-barcoded 5' primer and a J-beta primer mix. In TCRdb, the 5' RACE reads were re-called with MiXCR into one record per CDR3 protein. Of about 800,000 distinct CDR3 sequences detected, roughly 25% appear once; the ten largest clones hold approximately 3.7%. These data also formed part of another study, on T cells of mothers and their children.

Sequencing used blood. The source of these receptors is a boy aged 10-17 years in good health.

The CDR3 DNA reads as TGTGCCAGCAGCTTAAATGACGGAGGTCCTTGGCCCCAGCATTTT. Its translation: CASSLNDGGPWPQHF. The genes are TRBV7-6 and TRBJ1-5, with D hard to call. The CDR3 totals 15 residues. From germline, CDR1 is SGHVS and CDR2 FNYEAQ. V was cut by 2 bases and J by 9 bases, with 17 bases left in between.

The V gene is TRBV20-1, the J gene TRBJ1-1; a possible D gene is TRBD1 (6 bases). Trimming took 2 bases from V and 3 from J, leaving 13 bases between them. Germline V gene sequence: CDR1 DFQATT, CDR2 SNEGSKA (reference sequence). This CDR3 region has 14 residues. The CDR3 DNA reads TGCAGTGCTAGAAGACCAGGGGCGGACACTGAAGCTTTCTTT. Translated, it gives CSARRPGADTEAFF.

This clonotype was observed a handful of times. This sequence joins TRBV20-1 and TRBJ2-3; 7 positions match TRBD1. Trimming cost V 8 bases and J 5 bases; bases outside gene matches: 10. The CDR3 is 13 residues long. Germline lookup yields CDR1 DFQATT and CDR2 SNEGSKA (reference sequence). The CDR3 loop is CSTPVQGKDTQYF. The CDR3 DNA is TGCAGTACGCCGGTACAGGGGAAAGATACGCAGTATTTT.

This clonotype was seen more than once but under ten times. The J gene is TRBJ1-4, the V gene TRBV20-1; TRBD1 aligns across 7 bases. The V segment lost 7 bases and the J segment 5 bases; nucleotides outside the gene matches: 4. Germline loops: CDR1 DFQATT, CDR2 SNEGSKA (reference sequence). The CDR3 is 12 amino acids. The CDR3: CSVTGRNEKLFF. CDR3 DNA sequence: TGCAGTGTGACAGGGCGGAATGAAAAACTGTTTTTT.

This clonotype was detected only a few times. The rearrangement links TRBV14 to TRBJ2-3; possibly TRBD2 for D (5 bases). Trimming removed 0 bases from V and 2 bases from J, with 15 bases in between. The germline V gene has CDR1 SGHDN and CDR2 FVKESK. This CDR3 comprises 17 residues. CDR3 residues: CASSQDKDPGNTDTQYF. The CDR3 nucleotides are TGTGCCAGCAGCCAAGATAAGGACCCGGGGAACACAGATACGCAGTATTTT. Looking up the rest from reference TRBV14 and TRBJ2-3 gives the full variable domain: EAGVTQFPSHSVIEKGQTVTLRCDPISGHDNLYWYRRVMGKEIKFLLHFVKESKQDESGMPNNRFLAERTGGTYSTLKVQPAELEDSGVYFCASSQDKDPGNTDTQYFGPGTRLTVL.

This clonotype was counted only a few times. The CDR3 spells CSVDPGTGPYPEYGYTF. CDR3 nucleotide sequence: TGCAGCGTTGACCCCGGGACAGGGCCTTATCCAGAGTATGGCTACACCTTC. The chain joins TRBV29-1 to TRBJ1-2; 9 bases match TRBD1. V was clipped by 3 bases and J by 5 bases; unmatched bases: 16. CDR1 SQVTM and CDR2 ANQGSEA come from the germline V gene. This CDR3 comprises 17 residues.

This clonotype was seen a few times. The chain carries TRBV9 and TRBJ2-4; tentatively, D is TRBD1 or TRBD2 (6 bases each). The CDR3 runs to 16 residues. CDR1 is SGDLS, CDR2 YYNGEE, per germline. V gave up 4 bases and J gave up 6 bases, with 20 bases separating them. CDR3 sequence: CASSPTGAGRINIQYF. The CDR3 DNA sequence: TGTGCCAGCAGCCCCACGGGGGCAGGGAGAATAAACATTCAGTACTTC. Complete variable domain (other parts from reference TRBV9 and TRBJ2-4): DSGVTQTPKHLITATGQRVTLRCSPRSGDLSVYWYQQSLDQGLQFLIQYYNGEERAKGNILERFSAQQFPDLHSELNLSSLELGDSALYFCASSPTGAGRINIQYFGAGTRLSVL.

The chain carries TRBV12-3 or TRBV12-4 and TRBJ1-2; 8 nucleotides line up with TRBD1. The CDR3 consists of 13 residues. The trim removed 3 bases at V and 7 bases at J, leaving 4 bases unmatched. The CDR3 here is CASSFPDRVGYTF. DNA for the CDR3: TGTGCCAGCAGTTTTCCGGACAGGGTTGGCTACACCTTC.

The chain is built from TRBV11-2 and TRBJ2-2; D is unresolved. The V end lost 5 bases, the J end lost 2 bases, and 15 bases lay between the germline ends. The CDR3 sequence is 16 residues long. From germline, CDR1 is SGHAT and CDR2 FQNNGV. The CDR3 bases are TGTGCCAGCAGCCTCTCCGTCACACTCAACACCGGGGAGCTGTTTTTT. Translating it yields CASSLSVTLNTGELFF.

This clonotype was observed a few times. The chain uses TRBV12-3 or TRBV12-4 and TRBJ1-5; the match to TRBD1 covers 8 bases. The junction had 2 bases not matched to a gene; V was cut back by 1 base and J by 0 bases. The CDR3 consists of 16 residues. In DNA form, the CDR3 reads TGTGCCAGCAGTTTAGGGACAGGGTATAGCAATCAGCCCCAGCATTTT. It translates to CASSLGTGYSNQPQHF.

Here the CDR3 reads CASSSRDRGVDEQFF. For the CDR3, the DNA is TGTGCCAGCAGTAGCCGGGACAGGGGTGTAGATGAGCAGTTCTTC. The chain links TRBV12-3 or TRBV12-4 to TRBJ2-1; TRBD1 aligns across 10 bases. This CDR3 comprises 15 residues. Losses at the gene ends were 5 bases for V and 8 bases for J; bases not matched to a gene: 9.

The CDR3 sequence is CASSVEGWTEAFF. DNA of the CDR3: TGTGCCAGCAGCGTAGAAGGGTGGACTGAAGCTTTCTTT. The chain is built from TRBV9 and TRBJ1-1, with D uncertain. The length of the CDR3 is 13 residues. V gave up 0 bases and J gave up 5 bases, with 8 bases separating them. Per germline, CDR1 SGDLS and CDR2 YYNGEE.

This clonotype occurred a few times. CDR3 nucleotides: TGCAGTGCTAGTAGCAGGCAGGCCACAGATACGCAGTATTTT. Translation gives CSASSRQATDTQYF. The chain uses TRBV20-1 and TRBJ2-3; D not resolved. The CDR3 is 14 residues long. The germline V gene encodes CDR1 DFQATT and CDR2 SNEGSKA (reference sequence). With 3 bases removed from V and 2 bases from J, the gap between germline ends came to 12 bases.

This clonotype was seen repeatedly, ten times or more. The chain combines TRBV3-1 with TRBJ1-4; D gene uncertain. Trimming took off 8 bases at V and 8 bases at J, with 12 bases between the two ends. From germline, CDR1 is LGHDT and CDR2 YNNKEL (reference sequence). The CDR3 length is 12 residues. The CDR3 coding sequence is TGTGCCAGCTCACCACTCGGGGAAAAACTGTTTTTT. Its protein product is CASSPLGEKLFF.

Regarding this clonotype: The junction departs from germline at one end; a sequencing error may be responsible. The gene calls are TRBV28 and TRBJ2-1, with a possible D match to TRBD2 (5 bases). This CDR3 has 14 residues. The germline V gene has CDR1 MDHEN and CDR2 SYDVKM. The chain's CDR3 is CASSFVLGGQVLPF. The CDR3 nucleotides read TGTGCCAGCAGTTTCGTCCTCGGAGGTCAGGTCCTACCCTTC.

This clonotype turned up a few times. This rearrangement joins TRBV7-9 to TRBJ2-5; 9 bases match TRBD1. V gave up 0 bases and J gave up 5 bases; unmatched junction bases: 7. This CDR3 has 16 residues. Germline V gene data show CDR1 as SEHNR and CDR2 as FQNEAQ (reference sequence). CDR3 in amino acids: CASSLATGGSRETQYF. CDR3 nucleotide sequence: TGTGCCAGCAGCTTAGCGACAGGGGGGAGTCGCGAGACCCAGTACTTC.

CDR3 residues: CASSPRVSGANEQFF. CDR3 bases: TGTGCCAGCAGTCCCCGGGTTAGCGGAGCGAATGAGCAGTTCTTC. The gene calls are TRBV6-2 or TRBV6-3 and TRBJ2-1, with D perhaps matching TRBD2 (6 bases). This CDR3 region has 15 residues. Trimming pared 5 bases from V and 7 bases from J, leaving 18 bases between. Germline loops: CDR1 MNHEY, CDR2 SVGEGT.

With respect to this clonotype: Relative to the germline gene, one junction end is altered; a read error may explain this. The rearrangement links TRBV5-1 to TRBJ2-5, with D unclear. The J call may be faulty, since TRBJ2-1 better matches the DNA end. The germline gives CDR1 SGHRS, CDR2 YFSETQ. This CDR3 region has 15 residues. The chain's CDR3 is CASSFMAGAYNEQFF. In DNA form, the CDR3 reads TGCGCCAGCAGCTTTATGGCAGGAGCCTACAACGAGCAGTTCTTC.

The V call is TRBV18, the J call TRBJ2-7, with a weak D call TRBD1 (6 bases). The germline V and J ends were trimmed by 3 bases and 1 base, with 10 bases remaining between them. The germline V gene encodes CDR1 KGHSH and CDR2 LQKENI. The CDR3 consists of 14 residues. This CDR3 is CASSPARGSYEQYF. The CDR3 bases are TGTGCCAGCTCACCTGCTAGGGGGTCCTACGAGCAGTACTTC.

This clonotype has a handful of counts. The gene calls are TRBV4-3 and TRBJ2-3, with unresolved D. CDR1 LGHNA and CDR2 YSLEER come from the germline V gene. This CDR3 spans 14 amino acids. V lost 4 bases to trimming and J lost 0 bases, with 8 bases between them. CDR3 sequence (DNA): TGCGCCAGCAGCCCGACGGACAGCACAGATACGCAGTATTTT. Protein: CASSPTDSTDTQYF.

This chain uses TRBV20-1 with TRBJ2-5; TRBD2 aligns across 7 bases. The J call is in doubt because the DNA end fits TRBJ2-7 better. This CDR3 is 18 amino acids long. Germline CDR1 and CDR2: DFQATT and SNEGSKA (reference sequence). DNA of the CDR3: TGCAGTGCTAGTTATCTTGGTGATTTGGGGGGAGGGAGCTACGAGCAGTACTTC. Its protein product is CSASYLGDLGGGSYEQYF.

The chain couples TRBV2 to TRBJ2-7; D remains ambiguous. V lost 7 bases, J lost 2 bases, and 6 bases lay in between. The CDR3 loop spans 11 amino acids. Germline CDR1 and CDR2: SNHLY and FYNNEI. The CDR3 coding sequence is TGTGCCAGCACGGGTACCTACGAGCAGTACTTC. Translated: CASTGTYEQYF.

The rearrangement uses TRBV18 and TRBJ2-3, with 9 bases aligning to TRBD2. The germline V gene encodes CDR1 KGHSH and CDR2 LQKENI. V dropped 0 bases and J dropped 6; count of bases not matched to a gene: 10. CDR3 length equals 17 residues. This chain's CDR3 is CASSPPRRGGLLDTQYF. The CDR3 DNA reads TGTGCCAGCTCACCACCGAGGCGGGGGGGCCTGCTCGATACGCAGTATTTT.